Listed below are T cell receptor beta chains from one sample, sequenced in a study of T cell responses to AZD1222 COVID-19 vaccine. Using immunoSEQ multiplex PCR, the repertoire was profiled, and TCRdb retains in-frame clones only, with some absent. The sample has 140,000 to 150,000 clones; 90% to 95% are singletons. Sample: peripheral blood, taken after recovery from COVID-19. The receptor set was obtained from an adult who had recovered from COVID-19. Each CDR3 is given with its conserved first and last residue. D genes are given only for firm matches. Expanded clones are given a class, and other clones once, few, many or no size at all.

CASSLGPEDGGRAYEQYF	TGTGCCAGCAGCTTGGGCCCCGAGGACGGCGGGAGGGCCTACGAGCAGTACTTC	TRBD2	-	TRBV5-8	TRBJ2-7
CATSSGEGGETQYF	TGTGCCACCAGCAGTGGGGAGGGAGGGGAGACCCAGTACTTC	TRBD2	few	TRBV15	TRBJ2-5
CASSLSRTSFSYEQYF	TGTGCCAGCAGCCTTTCGCGCACTAGCTTCTCCTACGAGCAGTACTTC	-	once	TRBV3-1/TRBV3-2	TRBJ2-7
CASGRGHEQFF	TGTGCCAGCGGAAGGGGGCATGAGCAGTTCTTC	TRBD1	-	TRBV19	TRBJ2-1
CASSEYRGRLGEQYF	TGCGCCAGCAGTGAGTACAGGGGTCGTTTGGGGGAGCAGTACTTC	TRBD1	-	TRBV10-1	TRBJ2-7
CASSLEAETQYF	TGTGCCAGCAGCTTAGAAGCAGAGACCCAGTACTTC	-	-	TRBV7-9	TRBJ2-5
CASNQNTEAFF	TGTGCCAGTAACCAGAACACTGAAGCTTTCTTT	-	-	TRBV19	TRBJ1-1
CASSSGQGSYEQYF	TGTGCCAGCAGCTCGGGACAGGGTTCCTACGAGCAGTACTTC	TRBD1	-	TRBV11-2	TRBJ2-7
CASSSGGGNTIYF	TGTGCCAGTAGTAGTGGGGGAGGAAACACCATATATTTT	-	-	TRBV19	TRBJ1-3
CASRRSSGGRFQETQYF	TGTGCCAGCAGGCGATCTAGCGGAGGAAGATTCCAAGAGACCCAGTACTTC	TRBD2	-	TRBV27	TRBJ2-5
CASSYTGTPREDEQFF	TGTGCCAGCAGTTATACCGGGACTCCCCGGGAAGATGAGCAGTTCTTC	-	-	TRBV6-5	TRBJ2-1
CASSVESGEGAQNEKLFF	TGTGCCAGCAGCGTAGAAAGTGGTGAGGGGGCCCAAAATGAAAAACTGTTTTTT	TRBD1	-	TRBV9	TRBJ1-4
CASSPGATNEKLFF	TGTGCCAGCAGCCCAGGAGCAACTAATGAAAAACTGTTTTTT	-	-	TRBV7-2	TRBJ1-4
CASSSKQGFGGYEQYF	TGTGCCAGCAGCTCTAAACAGGGTTTCGGGGGCTACGAGCAGTACTTC	-	once	TRBV5-4	TRBJ2-7